These T cell receptor beta chains were read from a single sample in a study of blood T cell repertoires in COVID-19. TCRdb's table, derived via immunoSEQ multiplex PCR, lists solely in-frame clones and lacks some. The table shows about 110,000 clones, with about 85% occurring only once. The sequenced sample consisted of peripheral blood. The receptors come from a man in his forties or fifties with acute or convalescent COVID-19. Each CDR3 is given with its conserved first and last residue. D genes are given only for firm matches. A clone size is listed for some rows: how often the clone was seen (once, few, many), or a class if it is expanded.

J gene | D gene | V gene | clone size | CDR3 length | CDR3 DNA | CDR3 protein
TRBJ1-2 | . | TRBV30 | . | 13 | TGTGCCTGGAGTGTATCCAGTCGTTATGGCTACACCTTC | CAWSVSSRYGYTF
TRBJ2-7 | TRBD1 | TRBV6-5 | . | 15 | TGTGCCAGCAGCTCCACAGGACAGGCATTGGACGAGCAGTACTTC | CASSSTGQALDEQYF
TRBJ1-5 | . | TRBV19 | . | 13 | TGTGCCAGTAGTCCCATAGGGGTTCAGCCCCAGCATTTT | CASSPIGVQPQHF
TRBJ2-3 | TRBD2 | TRBV2 | . | 15 | TGTGCCAGCAGTGAGGTAGCGGGGATCACAGATACGCAGTATTTT | CASSEVAGITDTQYF
TRBJ2-5 | TRBD1 | TRBV9 | . | 14 | TGTGCCAGCAGCCAGGGACAGGATGCTGGGCCCCAGTACTTC | CASSQGQDAGPQYF
TRBJ1-5 | . | TRBV5-6 | . | 14 | TGTGCCAGCAGCTTGGCGGGGAGCAATCAGCCCCAGCATTTT | CASSLAGSNQPQHF
TRBJ2-5 | . | TRBV2 | . | 14 | TGTGCCAGCAGTGAAGACCAGGTACAAGAGACCCAGTACTTC | CASSEDQVQETQYF
TRBJ1-6 | TRBD1 | TRBV11-2 | . | 14 | TGTGCCAGCAGCCCAGGACAGGGGAATTCACCCCTCCACTTT | CASSPGQGNSPLHF
TRBJ2-7 | TRBD2 | TRBV19 | . | 14 | TGTGCCAGTAGTACGGGACTACCTTCCTACGAGCAGTACTTC | CASSTGLPSYEQYF
TRBJ2-1 | . | TRBV14 | . | 19 | TGTGCCAGCAGCCATCCAGGAGGGCGGGCGCGCCGAACAAACAATGAGCAGTTCTTC | CASSHPGGRARRTNNEQFF
TRBJ1-5 | TRBD1 | TRBV15 | . | 15 | TGTGCCACCAGCGAGGACAGGGGGAGCAATCAGCCCCAGCATTTT | CATSEDRGSNQPQHF
TRBJ2-5 | TRBD1 | TRBV5-1 | . | 14 | TGCGCCAGCAGCTTGGCGGACAGGGGTATGGCCCAGTACTTC | CASSLADRGMAQYF
TRBJ1-2 | TRBD1 | TRBV19 | . | 15 | TGTGCCAGTAGTCCGTCGGGACAGGGAGTTTATGGCTACACCTTC | CASSPSGQGVYGYTF
TRBJ1-4 | . | TRBV5-1 | . | 15 | TGCGCCAGCAGCTTGACCGCAGGGGCTAATGAAAAACTGTTTTTT | CASSLTAGANEKLFF
TRBJ1-2 | TRBD1 | TRBV29-1 | . | 15 | TGCAGCGCCGACCCGAGACAGGGTGTTGGGTATGGCTACACCTTC | CSADPRQGVGYGYTF
TRBJ2-7 | TRBD1 | TRBV3-1/TRBV3-2 | . | 14 | TGTGCCAGCAGCCTCCGGGACAGAGACTACGAGCAGTACTTC | CASSLRDRDYEQYF
TRBJ2-2 | TRBD2 | TRBV4-2 | . | 17 | TGTGCCAGCGAGCCAGGGGGACTAGCGGGGGTCACCGGGGAGCTGTTTTTT | CASEPGGLAGVTGELFF
TRBJ2-7 | TRBD2 | TRBV11-1 | . | 15 | TGTGCCAGCAGCCCGGGACTAGCGGGGTCCTACGAGCAGTACTTC | CASSPGLAGSYEQYF
TRBJ1-3 | . | TRBV11-2 | . | 15 | TGTGCCAGCAGCTTAGAAACACACTCTGGAAACACCATATATTTT | CASSLETHSGNTIYF
TRBJ1-5 | TRBD1 | TRBV9 | . | 17 | TGTGCCAGCATCAAACCACAGGGACAGCCGGAACATCAGCCCCAGCATTTT | CASIKPQGQPEHQPQHF
TRBJ2-1 | TRBD2 | TRBV11-3 | . | 17 | TGTGCCAGCAGCTTAGAGGCGACTAGCGGAACCTACAATGAGCAGTTCTTC | CASSLEATSGTYNEQFF
TRBJ1-5 | . | TRBV25-1 | . | 14 | TGTGCCAGCAGTGACGTCAGGGACAATCAGCCCCAGCATTTT | CASSDVRDNQPQHF
TRBJ1-3 | . | TRBV11-2 | . | 16 | TGTGCCAGCAGCTGGGGGGACTTCTTCTCTGGAAACACCATATATTTT | CASSWGDFFSGNTIYF
TRBJ2-7 | . | TRBV10-2 | . | 12 | TGCGCCAGCAGCGAGACTAGCTACGAGCAGTACTTC | CASSETSYEQYF
TRBJ2-5 | TRBD1 | TRBV11-2 | . | 13 | TGTGCCAGCAGCCGCGACAGGGCTCAGACCCAGTACTTC | CASSRDRAQTQYF
TRBJ1-5 | TRBD1 | TRBV6-5 | once | 12 | TGTGCCAGCAGTTACTACAGGGGGCCCCAGCATTTT | CASSYYRGPQHF
TRBJ2-7 | TRBD1 | TRBV27 | . | 15 | TGTGCCAGCAGGACCTCGGGACAGGGGCTTACCGAGCAGTACTTC | CASRTSGQGLTEQYF
TRBJ2-3 | . | TRBV5-1 | . | 15 | TGCGCCAGCAGGCCCGGACTCTCTAGCACAGATACGCAGTATTTT | CASRPGLSSTDTQYF
TRBJ2-7 | . | TRBV5-4 | . | 14 | TGTGCCAGCAGCTTAGGAGTTTCTTCCTACGAGCAGTACTTC | CASSLGVSSYEQYF
TRBJ2-1 | TRBD1 | TRBV12-3/TRBV12-4 | . | 12 | TGTGCCAGCAGTCCCAGGGGGTGGGAGCAGTTCTTC | CASSPRGWEQFF
TRBJ1-1 | . | TRBV3-1/TRBV3-2 | . | 15 | TGTGCCAGCAGCCCAGGGATCGAACGTAACACTGAAGCTTTCTTT | CASSPGIERNTEAFF
TRBJ1-4 | TRBD1 | TRBV3-1/TRBV3-2 | once | 15 | TGTGCCAGCAGCCACCGGACAGGGGAGACTGAAAAACTGTTTTTT | CASSHRTGETEKLFF
TRBJ1-3 | . | TRBV11-2 | . | 15 | TGTGCCAGCAGCTCCGACAGGTTGGGCGGAAACACCATATATTTT | CASSSDRLGGNTIYF
TRBJ1-2 | . | TRBV30 | . | 12 | TGTGCCTCTTCTCGAGTCTTCTATGGCTACACCTTC | CASSRVFYGYTF
TRBJ2-3 | TRBD1 | TRBV6-5 | . | 15 | TGTGCCAGCATTAAAACAGGGGGCAAGGCAGATACGCAGTATTTT | CASIKTGGKADTQYF
TRBJ2-7 | . | TRBV10-2 | . | 14 | TGCGCCAGCAGTGATCGCGGATCAACCTACGAGCAGTACTTC | CASSDRGSTYEQYF
TRBJ2-1 | . | TRBV27 | . | 12 | TGTGCCAGCAGTTTACAATACAATGAGCAGTTCTTC | CASSLQYNEQFF
TRBJ2-5 | TRBD2 | TRBV28 | . | 16 | TGTGCCAGCAGTTTAGGGTCTAGCGGGGTACAAGAGACCCAGTACTTC | CASSLGSSGVQETQYF
TRBJ2-1 | . | TRBV4-1 | . | 15 | TGCGCCAGCAGCGCTCAACAAGTATCTTACAATGAGCAGTTCTTC | CASSAQQVSYNEQFF
TRBJ1-2 | . | TRBV7-8 | . | 14 | TGTGCCAGCAGCTTAGCGGGGGGTAACTATGGCTACACCTTC | CASSLAGGNYGYTF
TRBJ1-2 | . | TRBV5-1 | . | 13 | TGCGCCAGCAGCTTACAGGGAGATTATGGCTACACCTTC | CASSLQGDYGYTF
TRBJ1-4 | TRBD1 | TRBV29-1 | . | 13 | TGCAGCGCGGAGGGGGCGCCCGGTGAAAAACTGTTTTTT | CSAEGAPGEKLFF
TRBJ2-3 | . | TRBV5-4 | . | 14 | TGTGCCAGCAGCCGGGGGGCCAGCACAGATACGCAGTATTTT | CASSRGASTDTQYF
TRBJ2-7 | . | TRBV30 | . | 12 | TGTGCCTGGGATACAGGGTTCTACGAGCAGTACTTC | CAWDTGFYEQYF
TRBJ1-2 | TRBD1 | TRBV3-1/TRBV3-2 | few | 16 | TGTGCCAGCAGCCAGGGCAGGACAGGGATTAACTATGGCTACACCTTC | CASSQGRTGINYGYTF
TRBJ2-7 | . | TRBV20-1 | . | 11 | TGCAGTGCTAGGGGGGGCTACGAGCAGTACTTC | CSARGGYEQYF
TRBJ2-2 | . | TRBV5-4 | . | 12 | TGTGCCACGGGATCGAACACCGGGGAGCTGTTTTTT | CATGSNTGELFF
TRBJ2-5 | . | TRBV5-1 | . | 14 | TGCGCCAGCAGCGTCCTTATGGGGGGAGAGACCCAGTACTTC | CASSVLMGGETQYF
TRBJ2-1 | TRBD2 | TRBV9 | . | 16 | TGTGCCAGCAGCGTAGGAGGTAGCGGGACCTTCAATGAGCAGTTCTTC | CASSVGGSGTFNEQFF
TRBJ2-5 | TRBD2 | TRBV19 | . | 16 | TGTGCCAGTAGTGGTAGCGGGATGGGGTACCAAGAGACCCAGTACTTC | CASSGSGMGYQETQYF
TRBJ1-1 | . | TRBV9 | . | 15 | TGTGCCAGCAGCGCCACCGGGACACAGAACACTGAAGCTTTCTTT | CASSATGTQNTEAFF
TRBJ1-1 | TRBD1 | TRBV15 | few | 18 | TGTGCCACCAGCAGAGATCTCGGACAAGGGGGCTGGAACACTGAAGCTTTCTTT | CATSRDLGQGGWNTEAFF
TRBJ2-1 | . | TRBV3-1/TRBV3-2 | once | 12 | TGTGCCAGCAGCCAACGAGCTTTTGAGCAGTTCTTC | CASSQRAFEQFF
TRBJ2-5 | TRBD2 | TRBV7-2 | once | 19 | TGTGCCAGCAGCTTAGGCTGGCGGGGGGGATTAGGCCGCCAAGAGACCCAGTACTTC | CASSLGWRGGLGRQETQYF
TRBJ1-2 | TRBD1 | TRBV18 | . | 13 | TGTGCCAGCTCGCCGGGACAGGGTTTTGGCTACACCTTC | CASSPGQGFGYTF
TRBJ2-6 | . | TRBV7-8 | . | 14 | TGTGCCAGCAGCTTCAGTACTGGGGCCAACGTCCTGACTTTC | CASSFSTGANVLTF
TRBJ1-1 | TRBD1 | TRBV25-1 | . | 11 | TGTGCCAGCAAGGGACAGGGAGAAGCTTTCTTT | CASKGQGEAFF
TRBJ1-6 | . | TRBV7-2 | . | 15 | TGTGCCAGCAGGTCATCAGGGTTACATAATTCACCCCTCCACTTT | CASRSSGLHNSPLHF
TRBJ1-2 | TRBD1 | TRBV7-2 | . | 14 | TGTGCCAGCAGTTCGGACAGGGGGGCGGCCGGCTACACCTTC | CASSSDRGAAGYTF
TRBJ2-2 | . | TRBV5-4 | few | 17 | TGTGCCAGCAGCTACCCCTTGGGGCAGGGCGACACCGGGGAGCTGTTTTTT | CASSYPLGQGDTGELFF